This is a list of T cell receptor beta chains from one sample in a study of neurological immune-mediated disorders. TCRdb reanalysed the 5' RACE reads using MiXCR and keeps one entry per CDR3 protein. The sample holds approximately 30,000 distinct CDR3 sequences, about 7% seen once. The sample taken for sequencing was PBMCs. The receptors derive from a woman aged 50 to 60 in good health. The CDR3 runs from the conserved cysteine through the conserved F or W. The D gene is left open where the match is weak. A clone size is listed for some rows: how often the clone was seen (once, few, many), or a class if it is expanded.

>TRBV3-1|.|TRBJ1-1|.
CASSDRITEAFF
TGTGCCAGCAGCGACAGGATAACTGAAGCTTTCTTT
>TRBV4-1|.|TRBJ2-2|.
CASSLGRGGTGELFF
TGCGCCAGCAGCCTAGGGCGAGGTGGCACCGGGGAGCTGTTTTTT
>TRBV18|.|TRBJ2-1|many
CASSPRGASSYNEQFF
TGTGCCAGCTCACCAAGAGGGGCAAGCTCCTACAATGAGCAGTTCTTC
>TRBV28|.|TRBJ1-5|many
CASKTRSNQPQHF
TGTGCCAGCAAGACAAGGAGCAATCAGCCCCAGCATTTT
>TRBV20-1|TRBD2|TRBJ2-2|many
CSARGEAGPTGELFF
TGCAGTGCTAGAGGGGAAGCGGGACCGACCGGGGAGCTGTTTTTT
>TRBV28|.|TRBJ2-2|few
CASLPRGRKQSGELFF
TGTGCCAGCCTCCCTCGAGGGAGGAAACAATCCGGGGAGCTGTTTTTT
>TRBV20-1|.|TRBJ1-1|few
CSAEPGLPGEAFF
TGCAGTGCTGAGCCGGGACTTCCGGGTGAAGCTTTCTTT
>TRBV29-1|.|TRBJ1-5|many
CSVGGGYSNQPQHF
TGCAGCGTTGGAGGAGGGTATAGCAATCAGCCCCAGCATTTT
>TRBV6-5|TRBD2|TRBJ2-3|many
CASSGTSGSRGTDTQYF
TGTGCCAGCAGTGGGACTAGCGGGAGTCGAGGCACAGATACGCAGTATTTT
>TRBV7-3|.|TRBJ1-1|many
CASSLSGTENTEAFF
TGTGCCAGCAGCTTGTCCGGGACCGAGAACACTGAAGCTTTCTTT
>TRBV20-1|.|TRBJ2-5|many
CSAPLAWGYQETQYF
TGCAGTGCTCCCCTCGCCTGGGGCTACCAAGAGACCCAGTACTTC
>TRBV20-1|.|TRBJ2-1|many
CSARPSGSGSYNEQFF
TGCAGTGCTAGACCCTCCGGGAGCGGCTCCTACAATGAGCAGTTCTTC
>TRBV5-1|TRBD1|TRBJ2-1|.
CASSLRDRGPHLPLYNEQFF
TGCGCCAGCAGCCTACGGGACAGGGGCCCCCATTTACCCCTCTACAATGAGCAGTTCTTC
>TRBV9|TRBD2|TRBJ2-3|many
CASSVLSIAGKADTQYF
TGTGCCAGCAGCGTCCTTTCTATAGCGGGAAAGGCAGATACGCAGTATTTT
>TRBV7-2|.|TRBJ2-5|many
CASSPPGSWSQYF
TGTGCCAGCAGCCCACCTGGTAGCTGGTCCCAGTACTTC
>TRBV28|.|TRBJ1-2|many
CASSFPQNPSYGYTF
TGTGCCAGCAGTTTCCCACAAAACCCTAGCTATGGCTACACCTTC
>TRBV29-1|.|TRBJ1-2|.
CSVEGGGLNGYTF
TGCAGCGTTGAGGGTGGGGGTCTCAATGGCTACACCTTC
>TRBV7-2|.|TRBJ1-5|many
CASSLGQGLGIGSNQPQHF
TGTGCCAGCAGCTTAGGGCAGGGGCTAGGTATAGGGAGCAATCAGCCCCAGCATTTT
>TRBV20-1|.|TRBJ2-1|many
CSARDPSYNEQFF
TGCAGTGCTAGAGATCCCTCCTACAATGAGCAGTTCTTC
>TRBV5-1|TRBD1|TRBJ2-2|many
CASSPSGQMNTGELFF
TGCGCCAGCAGCCCCTCGGGACAGATGAACACCGGGGAGCTGTTTTTT
>TRBV28|TRBD1|TRBJ1-6|many
CASGRDRGTSPLHF
TGTGCCAGCGGTCGGGACAGGGGTACATCACCCCTCCACTTT
>TRBV7-2|.|TRBJ2-5|many
CASSLGGVAPSYF
TGTGCCAGCAGCTTAGGGGGTGTAGCACCCTCGTACTTC